This T cell receptor (beta chain) was obtained from a study of T cell responses to AZD1222 COVID-19 vaccine. Study-wide points: No repertoire was sampled before or during the peak T cell response, only after it. Spike-spanning, vaccine-associated CD4 TCRs were dominant at 160-218 and 743-854. Most donors were white British and more were female, and clonal diversity was possibly underestimated.

A word on this clone: Its antigen is not identified.

The V end was cut by 1 base, the J end by 6 bases, with 18 bases between. The CDR3 has 16 residues. Germline V CDR1 and CDR2: SGHAT, FQNNGV. Profiling relied on immunoSEQ multiplex PCR, and the TCRdb table lists in-frame clones only, not all of them. The sample gives about 100,000 clones, about nine tenths of which show up once; 1.3% is in the top ten. The source was peripheral blood, collected on day 0 of AZD1222 vaccination. The sequence derives from an adult in good health. The chain is built from TRBV11-2 and TRBJ1-1; the D gene is possibly TRBD1 (6 bases). The CDR3 loop is CASSLAPQGSRPEAFF. As DNA, the CDR3 is TGTGCCAGCAGCTTAGCCCCCCAGGGGTCCCGACCTGAAGCTTTCTTT.